The clone carrying this T cell receptor (beta chain) was detected a few times. Authors' processing steps: Researchers report that nucleated cell counts were estimated from reference gene primer amplification. Assay used: immunoSEQ multiplex PCR; TCRdb lists only in-frame clones, some missing. From that table come the V and J calls and clone size; the DNA was used to work out D and trimming. There are some 270,000 clones in the sample; about 82% occur only once, and 9.1% lies in the top ten. The sample belongs to a study of blood T cell repertoires in COVID-19. This TCR was recovered from a woman between 45 and 60 years old with acute COVID-19. Specimen: PBMCs or T cells enriched from blood (not recorded which).

For the CDR3, the DNA is TGTGCCAGCAGCCTGACAGCCCACAATGAGCAGTTCTTC. Translation: CASSLTAHNEQFF. The gene calls are TRBV7-9 and TRBJ2-1, with a weak D call TRBD1 (5 bases). Germline values: CDR1 SEHNR, CDR2 FQNEAQ (reference sequence). V was clipped by 5 bases and J by 5 bases, with 10 bases between them. This CDR3 is 13 amino acids long. Variable domain in full (rest from reference TRBV7-9 and TRBJ2-1): DTGVSQNPRHKITKRGQNVTFRCDPISEHNRLYWYRQTLGQGPEFLTYFQNEAQLEKSRLLSDRFSAERPKGSFSTLEIQRTEQGDSAMYLCASSLTAHNEQFFGPGTRLTVL.